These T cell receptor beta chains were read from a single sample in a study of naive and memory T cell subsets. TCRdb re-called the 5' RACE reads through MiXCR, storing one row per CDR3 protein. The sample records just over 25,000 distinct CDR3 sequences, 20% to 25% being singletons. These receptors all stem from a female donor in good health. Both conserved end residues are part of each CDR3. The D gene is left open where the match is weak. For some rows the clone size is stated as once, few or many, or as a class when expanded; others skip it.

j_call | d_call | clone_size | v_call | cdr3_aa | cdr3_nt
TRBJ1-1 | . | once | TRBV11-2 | CASSSGPRAFF | TGTGCCAGCAGCTCAGGGCCGAGAGCTTTCTTT
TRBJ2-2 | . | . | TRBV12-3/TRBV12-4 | CASSFGQGNTGELFF | TGTGCCAGCAGTTTTGGGCAGGGGAACACCGGGGAGCTGTTTTTT
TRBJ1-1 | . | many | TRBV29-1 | CSGATGWGMNTEAFF | TGCAGCGGCGCGACAGGCTGGGGGATGAACACTGAAGCTTTCTTT
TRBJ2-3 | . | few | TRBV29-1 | CSVIAGSTDTQYF | TGCAGCGTTATTGCTGGAAGCACAGATACGCAGTATTTT
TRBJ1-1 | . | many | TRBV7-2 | CASSLTQKAFF | TGTGCCAGCAGCTTGACACAAAAAGCTTTCTTT
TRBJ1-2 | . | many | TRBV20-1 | CSARIGQTNYGYTF | TGCAGTGCCAGGATCGGACAGACTAACTATGGCTACACCTTC
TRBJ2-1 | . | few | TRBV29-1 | CSVEEPDGPSEQFF | TGCAGCGTTGAAGAACCCGATGGTCCCAGCGAGCAGTTCTTC
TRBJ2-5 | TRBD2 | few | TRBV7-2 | CASSSTSAETQYF | TGTGCCAGCAGCTCAACTAGCGCAGAGACCCAGTACTTC
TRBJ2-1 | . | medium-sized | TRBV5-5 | CASSLARGLYNEQFF | TGTGCCAGCAGCTTGGCGAGGGGCCTCTACAATGAGCAGTTCTTC
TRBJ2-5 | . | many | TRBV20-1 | CSAIIPGRPKTQYF | TGCAGTGCCATCATCCCAGGGCGCCCCAAGACCCAGTACTTC
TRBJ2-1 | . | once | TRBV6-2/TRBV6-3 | CATAQGVGEQFF | TGTGCCACGGCCCAAGGGGTGGGTGAGCAGTTCTTC
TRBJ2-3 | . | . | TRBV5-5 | CASSLPTSDTQYF | TGTGCCAGCAGCTTGCCGACTTCAGATACGCAGTATTTT
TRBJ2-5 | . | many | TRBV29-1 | CSVEQGSETQYF | TGCAGCGTTGAACAGGGCAGCGAGACCCAGTACTTC
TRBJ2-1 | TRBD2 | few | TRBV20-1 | CSARLAGNNEQFF | TGCAGTGCCAGACTAGCGGGGAACAATGAGCAGTTCTTC
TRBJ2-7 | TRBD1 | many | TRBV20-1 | CSARRTGTGYEQYF | TGCAGTGCTAGACGCACCGGGACAGGATACGAGCAGTACTTC
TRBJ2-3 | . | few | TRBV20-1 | CSAAASGTTDTQYF | TGCAGTGCCGCGGCCAGCGGTACTACAGATACGCAGTATTTT
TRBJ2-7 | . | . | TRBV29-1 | CSVVAVKGGYEQYF | TGCAGCGTTGTAGCGGTCAAAGGGGGCTACGAGCAGTACTTC
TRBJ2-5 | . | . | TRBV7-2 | CASSHETQYF | TGTGCCAGCAGCCACGAGACCCAGTACTTC
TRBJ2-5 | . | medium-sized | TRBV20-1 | CSASSVRQTQYF | TGCAGTGCGAGTAGCGTTAGGCAGACCCAGTACTTC
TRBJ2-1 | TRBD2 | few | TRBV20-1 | CSASSLAGASGNDEQFF | TGCAGTGCTAGTAGTCTAGCGGGAGCAAGCGGTAACGATGAGCAGTTCTTC
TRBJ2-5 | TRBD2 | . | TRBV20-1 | CSARSPGRSGGPQETQYF | TGCAGTGCTAGATCCCCGGGACGGAGCGGGGGCCCCCAAGAGACCCAGTACTTC
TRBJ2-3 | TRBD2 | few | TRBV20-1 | CSARDQETSGGAGPADTQYF | TGCAGTGCTAGAGATCAGGAGACTAGCGGGGGGGCCGGTCCGGCAGATACGCAGTATTTT
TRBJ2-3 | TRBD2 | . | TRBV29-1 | CSVEGLPSGRTDTQYF | TGCAGCGTGGAAGGGCTCCCTAGCGGGCGAACAGATACGCAGTATTTT
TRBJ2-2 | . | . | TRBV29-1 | CSVVRGANTGELFF | TGCAGCGTTGTTCGAGGGGCGAACACCGGGGAGCTGTTTTTT
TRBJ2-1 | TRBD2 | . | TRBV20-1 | CSARPGTSGDNEQFF | TGCAGTGCTAGACCCGGGACTAGCGGGGACAATGAGCAGTTCTTC
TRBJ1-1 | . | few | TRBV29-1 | CSADGGLNTEAFF | TGCAGCGCCGACGGAGGGCTGAACACTGAAGCTTTCTTT
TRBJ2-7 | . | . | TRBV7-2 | CASSPALGEQYF | TGTGCCAGCAGCCCAGCCCTGGGCGAGCAGTACTTC
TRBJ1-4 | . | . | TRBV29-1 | CSVEDPANEKLFF | TGCAGCGTTGAAGACCCGGCTAATGAAAAACTGTTTTTT
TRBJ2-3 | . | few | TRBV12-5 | CASSLAQDTQYF | TGTGCTAGTAGCCTAGCTCAAGATACGCAGTATTTT
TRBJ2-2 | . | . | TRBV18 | CASSPGTGELFF | TGTGCCAGCTCACCAGGGACCGGGGAGCTGTTTTTT
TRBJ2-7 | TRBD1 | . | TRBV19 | CASSAGWEGGGEQYF | TGTGCCAGTAGCGCAGGGTGGGAAGGGGGCGGCGAGCAGTACTTC
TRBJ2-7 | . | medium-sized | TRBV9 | CASSVGSVRGNEQYF | TGTGCCAGCAGCGTAGGATCGGTCCGTGGTAACGAGCAGTACTTC
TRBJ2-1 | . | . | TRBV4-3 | CASSQEISVLSRSYNEQFF | TGCGCCAGCAGCCAAGAAATTAGCGTACTAAGCCGCTCCTACAATGAGCAGTTCTTC
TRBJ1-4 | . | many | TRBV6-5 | CASRHPGQMGNEKLFF | TGTGCCAGCAGACACCCAGGACAGATGGGCAATGAAAAACTGTTTTTT
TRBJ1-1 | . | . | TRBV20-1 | CSARGGNTEAFF | TGCAGTGCTAGAGGGGGGAACACTGAAGCTTTCTTT
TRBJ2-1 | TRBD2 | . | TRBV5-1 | CASSLPSGGDYNEQFF | TGCGCCAGCAGCCTCCCGAGCGGGGGGGATTACAATGAGCAGTTCTTC
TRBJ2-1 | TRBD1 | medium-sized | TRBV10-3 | CATRPGQEYNEQFF | TGTGCCACCCGACCGGGACAGGAGTACAATGAGCAGTTCTTC
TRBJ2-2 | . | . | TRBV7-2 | CASSPGAAGTGELFF | TGTGCCAGCAGTCCCGGCGCCGCAGGCACCGGGGAGCTGTTTTTT
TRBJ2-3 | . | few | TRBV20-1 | CSGRGPITDTQYF | TGCAGTGGACGGGGGCCAATCACAGATACGCAGTATTTT
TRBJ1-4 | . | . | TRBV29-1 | CSVVEPTNEKLFF | TGCAGCGTTGTTGAGCCAACTAATGAAAAACTGTTTTTT
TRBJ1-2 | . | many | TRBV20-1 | CSARNRDYGYTF | TGCAGTGCGAGAAACAGGGACTATGGCTACACCTTC